Sequencing of this T cell receptor (beta chain) was carried out in a study of CD8+ T cells in alopecia areata. Findings and caveats of the study: Resident alphabeta T-cell populations of normal skin are likewise subject to sequencing in scalp samples. Persistence of many expanded lesional clones was seen in scalp and blood during tofacitinib.

RNA was isolated and reverse transcribed to cDNA, the sequencing template. The method was immunoSEQ multiplex PCR; TCRdb's version includes in-frame clones alone and lacks a portion of them. Of approximately 210,000 clones in the sample, 43% were seen once. For this clone: The antigen remains undetermined.

As for treatment: oral pan-JAK inhibitor, 5-10 mg twice daily. This CDR3 is built from 15 residues. Per the germline V gene, CDR1 is SQVTM and CDR2 is ANQGSEA. V trimming: 6 bases; J trimming: 1 base; junction bases outside the gene matches: 7. The J gene is TRBJ2-3, the V gene TRBV29-1; 10 bases line up with TRBD1. Material: CD4+ T cells sorted from blood, obtained between weeks 36 and 40, from a patient treated with tofacitinib. The clonotype comes from a human donor with alopecia areata. CDR3 DNA: TGCAGCGTACGACAGGGGGCTAGAGGCACAGATACGCAGTATTTT. Protein: CSVRQGARGTDTQYF.